The clone carrying this TCR beta chain was picked up many times. Its antigen remains unidentified. A read error may produce the germline difference seen at one junction end. According to the study, TCR beta libraries were built with iRepertoire HTBI primers and CDR3-region Arm-PCR. TCRdb called the multiplex PCR reads again in MiXCR, with one record for every CDR3 protein. This table has under 300,000 distinct CDR3 sequences, roughly 21% appearing once. These data belong to a study of regulatory T cells in long-lasting Graves disease. Looking at the study overall: Graves' cases, newly diagnosed, had used antithyroid drugs under 3 months.

Specified time point: newly diagnosed GD, antithyroid drugs for less than 3 months. Extracted RNA from PBMCs served as the source of the TCR library. General study results and limits: Few sampled subjects may have lowered accuracy. Persistent patients shared about 3,000 public clonotypes among themselves. Newly diagnosed patients shared fewer, at nearly 1,000.

CDR3 length: 14 residues. CDR1 SGHRS and CDR2 YFSETQ come from the germline V gene. The V call is TRBV5-1, the J call TRBJ1-4, with D unresolved. The sequenced sample was peripheral blood mononuclear cells (PBMCs), obtained at new diagnosis, from a patient treated with antithyroid drugs. This TCR derives from a female donor with Graves disease. CDR3 protein: CASSLDSTNEKLFF. For the CDR3, the DNA is TGTGCCAGCAGCTTGGACTCAACTAATGAAAAACTGTTTTTT.